The T cell receptor (beta chain) under discussion was sequenced for a study of blood T cell repertoires in COVID-19. As for the study in general: From the United States, Italy and Spain came samples of acute and convalescent COVID-19.

Data came from immunoSEQ multiplex PCR; TCRdb stores just in-frame clones and leaves some out. There are about 36,000 clones in the sample; about 81% occur only once, and 42% lies in the top ten. This CDR3 contains 13 residues. Trimming took off 3 bases at V and 4 bases at J, with 9 bases between the two ends. CDR1 is MNHNS and CDR2 is SASEGT in the germline V gene. The receptor comes from a human donor in a cohort sampled during active or convalescent COVID-19. The donor label of this sample is uncertain. V gene TRBV6-1 combines with J gene TRBJ1-2, with a possible D match to TRBD1 (6 bases). What was sequenced was peripheral blood. DNA for the CDR3: TGTGCCAGCAGTGAGGGGGCCCCCTATGGCTACACCTTC. Translating it yields CASSEGAPYGYTF.